These 21 T cell receptor beta chains were all obtained from the same sample, sequenced in a study of T cell responses to AZD1222 COVID-19 vaccine. The method was immunoSEQ multiplex PCR; TCRdb's version includes in-frame clones alone and lacks a portion of them. The data hold around 200,000 clones, with 80% to 95% observed a single time. The starting material was peripheral blood, obtained on day 0 of AZD1222 vaccination. The receptors stem from an adult in good health.

This chain joins TRBV9 and TRBJ1-4; weak D call: TRBD1 (5 bases). CDR1 is SGDLS, CDR2 YYNGEE, per germline. This CDR3 has 15 amino acids. Trimming left V 3 bases short and J 7 bases short, with 16 bases between. Here the CDR3 DNA reads TGTGCCAGCAGCGACCAGGAGGGGTGGTCTGAAAAACTGTTTTTT. Amino acids: CASSDQEGWSEKLFF.

The rearrangement links TRBV21-1 to TRBJ1-1. TRBV21-1 is a recognized pseudogene. This CDR3 region has 18 residues. The CDR3 bases are TGTGCCAGCAGCAAACGGGAGGTCGGGCCAGGAGGGAACACTGAAGCTTTCTTT. Residues: CASSKREVGPGGNTEAFF.

The chain links TRBV6-1 to TRBJ1-6; possible D gene TRBD1, 6 bases. CDR3 length equals 17 residues. Trimming stripped 4 bases from V and 6 bases from J, with 19 bases between. Germline V gene data show CDR1 as MNHNS and CDR2 as SASEGT. CDR3 sequence reads: CASSAVWGAEGNSPLHF. CDR3 nucleotides: TGTGCCAGCAGTGCAGTTTGGGGGGCTGAAGGTAATTCACCCCTCCACTTT.

This clone is a singleton in its sample. The rearrangement uses TRBV29-1 and TRBJ1-2; D gene ambiguous. This CDR3 is built from 11 residues. Trimming cost V 4 bases and J 6 bases, with 9 bases left between them. CDR1 SQVTM and CDR2 ANQGSEA come from the germline V gene. For the CDR3, the DNA is TGCAGCGTTGGGGCAGGTCATGGCTACACCTTC. The encoded protein is CSVGAGHGYTF.

Note on this clone: Other DNA sequences in this specimen translate into the identical CDR3. The V and J genes are TRBV6-5 and TRBJ1-1; no definite D call. CDR3 length: 11 amino acids. Per germline, CDR1 MNHEY and CDR2 SVGAGI. Between the trimmed V and J ends, which lost 7 bases and 1 base, there was a span of 4 bases. CDR3 DNA: TGTGCCAGCATCTCGAACACTGAAGCTTTCTTT. It yields the protein CASISNTEAFF.

This sequence joins TRBV20-1 and TRBJ2-1; D call uncertain. The V gene's germline CDR1 is DFQATT and CDR2 SNEGSKA (reference sequence). This CDR3 spans 11 amino acids. Trimming cost V 2 bases and J 10 bases, with 9 bases left between them. In nucleotides, the CDR3 is TGCAGTGCTAGACACGACATCGAGCAGTTCTTC. Amino acid sequence: CSARHDIEQFF.

The chain is built from TRBV7-9 and TRBJ1-1; TRBD1 might be the D (5 bases). Germline V gene sequence: CDR1 SEHNR, CDR2 FQNEAQ (reference sequence). CDR3 length equals 13 residues. The germline V and J ends were trimmed by 4 bases and 5 bases, with 11 bases remaining between them. The CDR3: CASSSLTDTEAFF. CDR3 nucleotides: TGTGCCAGCAGCTCCTTGACAGATACTGAAGCTTTCTTT. The complete variable domain, with remaining parts taken from reference TRBV7-9 and TRBJ1-1, reads DTGVSQNPRHKITKRGQNVTFRCDPISEHNRLYWYRQTLGQGPEFLTYFQNEAQLEKSRLLSDRFSAERPKGSFSTLEIQRTEQGDSAMYLCASSSLTDTEAFFGQGTRLTVV.

The chain has TRBV29-1 and TRBJ2-1, with TRBD1 identical over 9 bases. Looked up from germline, CDR1 is SQVTM and CDR2 is ANQGSEA. Trimming cost V 7 bases and J 5 bases; bases outside gene matches: 9. This CDR3 is built from 14 residues. CDR3 sequence: CSANRDRDDNEQFF. Here the CDR3 DNA reads TGCAGCGCGAACCGGGACAGGGATGACAATGAGCAGTTCTTC.

The chain combines TRBV19 with TRBJ1-2; a possible D gene is TRBD1 (6 bases). Trimming pared 4 bases from V and 4 bases from J, leaving 13 bases between. Germline lookup yields CDR1 LNHDA and CDR2 SQIVND (reference sequence). The CDR3 has 14 amino acids. CDR3 DNA sequence: TGTGCCAGTAGTACGAAACAGGGAATCTATGGCTACACCTTC. This encodes CASSTKQGIYGYTF.

The V gene is TRBV12-2, the J gene TRBJ1-1; no check of the table's D call, TRBD1, against the DNA was made. TRBV12-2 is noted as a pseudogene. The CDR3 runs to 15 residues. CDR3: CASRSDRGRNTEAFF. CDR3 coding DNA: TGTGCAAGTCGCTCAGACAGGGGTCGGAACACTGAAGCTTTCTTT.

The V gene is TRBV2, the J gene TRBJ2-5; TRBD2 agrees at 8 bases. The germline V gene encodes CDR1 SNHLY and CDR2 FYNNEI. The ends lost 6 bases at V and 4 bases at J; junction bases unmatched: 7. The CDR3 is made up of 14 amino acids. Written as DNA, the CDR3 is TGTGCCAGCAGGGTAAGCGGGAGTCGAGAGACCCAGTACTTC. The encoded protein is CASRVSGSRETQYF.

The gene calls are TRBV6-5 and TRBJ2-7; TRBD1 matches at 7 bases. CDR1 MNHEY and CDR2 SVGAGI come from the germline V gene. This CDR3 spans 12 amino acids. Unmatched junction bases numbered 2, after V lost 6 bases and J lost 3 bases. CDR3 loop: CASSGTVYEQYF. For the CDR3, the DNA is TGTGCCAGCAGCGGGACAGTCTACGAGCAGTACTTC.

This rearrangement joins TRBV9 to TRBJ1-2; D perhaps matches TRBD1 (6 bases). CDR3 length equals 15 residues. The V end was cut by 0 bases, the J end by 8 bases, with 17 bases between. Germline V gene lookup returns CDR1 SGDLS and CDR2 YYNGEE. CDR3 DNA: TGTGCCAGCAGCGTAGCTACAGGGATATCGGGGGGCTACACCTTC. Protein sequence: CASSVATGISGGYTF. Full variable domain (rest looked up from reference TRBV9 and TRBJ1-2): DSGVTQTPKHLITATGQRVTLRCSPRSGDLSVYWYQQSLDQGLQFLIQYYNGEERAKGNILERFSAQQFPDLHSELNLSSLELGDSALYFCASSVATGISGGYTFGSGTRLTVV.

The genes are TRBV2 and TRBJ1-4, with D possibly TRBD1 on 6 matching bases. CDR3 length: 12 amino acids. The germline V and J ends were trimmed by 8 bases and 4 bases, with 8 bases remaining between them. CDR1 is SNHLY and CDR2 is FYNNEI in the germline V gene. The CDR3 loop is CASAGDNEKLFF. The CDR3 DNA follows: TGTGCCAGCGCAGGGGATAATGAAAAACTGTTTTTT.

In DNA form, the CDR3 reads TGCGCCAGCAGCTTGGAAGCGGTCCCCCTCTCTGGAAACACCATATATTTT. Protein product: CASSLEAVPLSGNTIYF. The genes are TRBV5-1 and TRBJ1-3, with D uncertain. CDR3 size: 17 residues. Germline loops: CDR1 SGHRS, CDR2 YFSETQ. With 0 bases removed from V and 0 bases from J, the gap between germline ends came to 13 bases.

The chain carries TRBV5-1 and TRBJ2-7; 7 nucleotides line up with TRBD2. Germline assignment: CDR1 SGHRS and CDR2 YFSETQ. The ends lost 3 bases at V and 4 bases at J; junction bases unmatched: 4. This CDR3 spans 13 amino acids. The CDR3, as DNA: TGCGCCAGCAGCTCGGGGGGAGGGTACGAGCAGTACTTC. Encoded protein: CASSSGGGYEQYF.

The V and J genes are TRBV11-3 and TRBJ2-1; 11 bases are a match to TRBD1. Per germline, CDR1 SGHNT and CDR2 YENEEA. V dropped 3 bases and J dropped 6; count of bases not matched to a gene: 1. The CDR3 sequence is 14 residues long. The CDR3 region has the DNA TGTGCCAGCAGCTTGGGGACAGGGGGCAATGAGCAGTTCTTC. It is translated as CASSLGTGGNEQFF.

The rearrangement joins TRBV6-5 to TRBJ1-2; 11 bases are a match to TRBD1. This CDR3 has 15 residues. Germline V CDR1 and CDR2: MNHEY, SVGAGI. V lost 5 bases and J lost 6; bases outside the gene matches: 8. The DNA of the CDR3 is TGTGCCAGCAGTCCGGACAGGGGGCAGGTTAATGGCTACACCTTC. It encodes CASSPDRGQVNGYTF.

This chain joins TRBV7-9 and TRBJ1-1; D is unresolved. The germline V and J ends were trimmed by 5 bases and 3 bases, with 16 bases remaining between them. Germline V gives CDR1 SEHNR, CDR2 FQNEAQ (reference sequence). This CDR3 spans 15 amino acids. The CDR3 protein is CASSPTSRPYTEAFF. CDR3 DNA: TGTGCCAGCAGCCCCACGAGTCGCCCTTACACTGAAGCTTTCTTT.

The chain uses TRBV5-4 and TRBJ2-1; TRBD2 matches at 8 bases. Germline V CDR1 and CDR2: SGHNT, YYREEE (reference sequence). The CDR3 has 15 residues. V was pared by 5 bases and J by 6 bases, with 10 bases of the junction left unmatched. The CDR3 loop is CASRQPGLETNEQFF. The CDR3 nucleotides are TGTGCCAGCAGACAGCCGGGACTAGAGACCAATGAGCAGTTCTTC.

The V gene is TRBV6-2 or TRBV6-3, the J gene TRBJ2-1; 14 bases agree with TRBD2. The junction had 11 bases not matched to a gene; V was cut back by 2 bases and J by 8 bases. Germline V CDR1 and CDR2: MNHEY, SVGEGT. The CDR3 length is 18 residues. The CDR3 is CASSYTGTSGGFRDEQFF. The CDR3 coding sequence is TGTGCCAGCAGTTACACTGGGACTAGCGGGGGATTCAGGGATGAGCAGTTCTTC.